This section outlines one T cell receptor beta chain sequence together with its context. The target antigen is unknown. The PCR ran on 60 Vbeta and 13 Jbeta primers. The table came from immunoSEQ multiplex PCR; TCRdb's copy has only in-frame clones and leaves some out. The table shows 130,000 or so clones, with roughly three quarters occurring only once. V lost 1 base to trimming and J lost 4 bases; unmatched junction nucleotides: 6. Germline CDR1 is SGHTA and CDR2 is FQGNSA. This CDR3 has 15 residues. The sample comes from a study of cytomegalovirus exposure and HLA in healthy donors. Across the study: From about 200 million T cells, an earlier analysis saw 90 million to 130 million unique TCR beta sequences. A preliminary data release comprised 80 million to 95 million unique TCRs obtained from HLA-typed donors.

Overall study findings and caveats: Presence/absence analyses assumed roughly uniform sequencing depth across donors, which may not hold.

This TCR derives from a woman aged 55-70 years in good health and CMV-seronegative. Sequencing input: PBMCs. The V call is TRBV7-2, the J call TRBJ2-7; TRBD1 aligns across 8 bases. This CDR3 reads CASSLVHRGSYEQYF. The CDR3 nucleotides are TGTGCCAGCAGCTTAGTCCACAGGGGGTCGTACGAGCAGTACTTC.